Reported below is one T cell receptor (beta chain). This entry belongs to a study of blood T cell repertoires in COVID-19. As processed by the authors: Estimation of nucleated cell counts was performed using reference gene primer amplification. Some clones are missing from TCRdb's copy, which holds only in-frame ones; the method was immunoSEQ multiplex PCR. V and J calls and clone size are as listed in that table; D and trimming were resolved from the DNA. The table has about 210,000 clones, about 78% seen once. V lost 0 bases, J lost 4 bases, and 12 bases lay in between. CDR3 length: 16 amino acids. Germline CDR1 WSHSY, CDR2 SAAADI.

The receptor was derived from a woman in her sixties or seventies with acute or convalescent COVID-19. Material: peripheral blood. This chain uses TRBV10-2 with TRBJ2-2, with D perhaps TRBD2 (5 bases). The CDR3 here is CASSESKGDGTGELFF. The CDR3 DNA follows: TGCGCCAGCAGTGAGTCCAAGGGAGATGGCACCGGGGAGCTGTTTTTT.